These T cell receptor beta chains were read from a single sample in a study of T cell changes during pregnancy in multiple sclerosis. The protocol was immunoSEQ multiplex PCR, while the TCRdb copy is restricted to in-frame clones and leaves out a portion. The sample carries fewer than 50,000 clones, approximately 89% recorded once. The source material was CD4+ T cells from peripheral blood mononuclear cells, sampled in the second trimester of pregnancy. The receptor source for this set is a female donor in good health, enrolled as a control in a pregnancy study. CDR3s include the opening cysteine and the closing phenylalanine or tryptophan. D genes are given only for firm matches. Only some rows state a clone size, as once, few, many or a class for expanded clones.

.	TRBV7-3	TRBD2	TRBJ2-1	CASSGGTSGGPTSYNEQFF	TGTGCCAGCAGCGGCGGGACTAGCGGGGGGCCTACTTCCTACAATGAGCAGTTCTTC
.	TRBV19	.	TRBJ1-4	CASRGHGGIPTNEKLFF	TGTGCCAGTAGGGGGCACGGGGGGATTCCAACTAATGAAAAACTGTTTTTT
.	TRBV6-1	.	TRBJ2-2	CASSVAHLQLFF	TGTGCCAGCAGTGTTGCCCACCTACAGCTGTTTTTT
.	TRBV4-2	TRBD2	TRBJ2-2	CASSQKPAGGSNTGELFF	TGTGCCAGCAGCCAAAAGCCAGCGGGGGGCTCCAACACCGGGGAGCTGTTTTTT
.	TRBV27	TRBD1	TRBJ1-1	CASSSWTGTGGKGAEAFF	TGTGCCAGCAGTTCATGGACCGGGACAGGGGGTAAAGGCGCTGAAGCTTTCTTT
.	TRBV27	TRBD1	TRBJ1-4	CASSLTVSGQGVEKLFF	TGTGCCAGCAGTTTAACCGTATCGGGACAGGGGGTCGAAAAACTGTTTTTT
.	TRBV7-2	.	TRBJ2-3	CASSFTGVSTDTQYF	TGTGCCAGCAGCTTCACGGGGGTTAGCACAGATACGCAGTATTTT
few	TRBV6-5	.	TRBJ1-4	CASSYRGGSREKLFF	TGTGCCAGCAGTTACCGAGGAGGATCTAGAGAAAAACTGTTTTTT
.	TRBV7-9	TRBD1	TRBJ1-5	CASSLGSWDSLNQPQHF	TGTGCCAGCAGCTTAGGCTCGTGGGACAGCTTAAATCAGCCCCAGCATTTT
.	TRBV7-2	.	TRBJ1-5	CASSQGDSNQPQHF	TGTGCCAGCAGCCAAGGGGATAGCAATCAGCCCCAGCATTTT
.	TRBV6-6	.	TRBJ2-6	CASNRAQAGANVLTF	TGTGCCAGCAACCGCGCGCAGGCTGGGGCCAACGTCCTGACTTTC
.	TRBV30	TRBD1	TRBJ1-2	CAWRGTGVSGYTF	TGTGCCTGGAGAGGTACAGGGGTGAGTGGCTACACCTTC
.	TRBV9	.	TRBJ1-5	CASSVGGSRGPQHF	TGTGCCAGCAGCGTAGGGGGCTCACGCGGGCCCCAGCATTTT
.	TRBV6-6	TRBD2	TRBJ2-7	CASSMGGGYEQYF	TGTGCCAGCAGTATGGGGGGGGGATACGAGCAGTACTTC
.	TRBV19	.	TRBJ1-2	CASTSMGGTDYGYTF	TGTGCCAGTACCTCAATGGGGGGAACCGACTATGGCTACACCTTC
.	TRBV4-1	.	TRBJ1-1	CASSLRLTNTEAFF	TGCGCCAGCAGCCTTAGACTCACGAACACTGAAGCTTTCTTT
.	TRBV2	.	TRBJ1-4	CASNSGGFLEANEKLFF	TGTGCCAGCAACTCGGGGGGGTTTCTGGAGGCTAATGAAAAACTGTTTTTT
.	TRBV9	TRBD2	TRBJ2-1	CASSAPGTSNNEQFF	TGTGCCAGCAGCGCCCCTGGGACTAGCAACAATGAGCAGTTCTTC
.	TRBV4-3	.	TRBJ1-3	CASSQDGAAGNTIYF	TGCGCCAGCAGCCAAGATGGGGCAGCCGGAAACACCATATATTTT
.	TRBV7-2	.	TRBJ1-6	CASSLSRAESPLHF	TGTGCCAGCAGCTTATCCAGGGCGGAATCACCCCTCCACTTT
.	TRBV27	.	TRBJ2-6	CASSKEAFSGANVLTF	TGTGCCAGCAGTAAGGAGGCGTTCTCTGGGGCCAACGTCCTGACTTTC
.	TRBV4-1	TRBD2	TRBJ2-7	CASSQALAGTYEQYF	TGCGCCAGCAGCCAAGCCCTAGCGGGGACCTACGAGCAGTACTTC
.	TRBV12-5	TRBD1	TRBJ2-1	CASGLAGGRNEQFF	TGTGCTAGTGGTTTGGCAGGGGGCCGGAATGAGCAGTTCTTC
.	TRBV5-1	TRBD1	TRBJ2-5	CASRRGQQETQYF	TGCGCCAGCAGAAGGGGGCAGCAAGAGACCCAGTACTTC
.	TRBV10-2	TRBD1	TRBJ2-1	CASSSGTGGRDEQFF	TGCGCCAGCAGCTCCGGGACAGGGGGTCGCGATGAGCAGTTCTTC
.	TRBV27	TRBD1	TRBJ2-6	CASSALGTGKSGANVLTF	TGTGCCAGCAGTGCCTTGGGGACAGGGAAATCTGGGGCCAACGTCCTGACTTTC
.	TRBV7-2	.	TRBJ1-1	CASSQMNTEAFF	TGTGCCAGCAGCCAGATGAACACTGAAGCTTTCTTT
.	TRBV4-2	.	TRBJ2-3	CASSQEPGQLTDTQYF	TGTGCCAGCAGCCAAGAACCGGGACAATTAACAGATACGCAGTATTTT
.	TRBV25-1	.	TRBJ2-1	CASQGSYNEQFF	TGTGCCAGCCAGGGGTCCTACAATGAGCAGTTCTTC
.	TRBV5-5	.	TRBJ1-4	CASSLGPLEKLFF	TGTGCCAGCAGCTTGGGGCCGCTTGAAAAACTGTTTTTT
.	TRBV7-2	TRBD2	TRBJ2-5	CASSLAGGGETQYF	TGTGCCAGCAGCCTAGCGGGGGGTGGGGAGACCCAGTACTTC
.	TRBV28	.	TRBJ2-7	CASSRDTPYEQYF	TGTGCCAGCAGCCGGGACACTCCCTACGAGCAGTACTTC